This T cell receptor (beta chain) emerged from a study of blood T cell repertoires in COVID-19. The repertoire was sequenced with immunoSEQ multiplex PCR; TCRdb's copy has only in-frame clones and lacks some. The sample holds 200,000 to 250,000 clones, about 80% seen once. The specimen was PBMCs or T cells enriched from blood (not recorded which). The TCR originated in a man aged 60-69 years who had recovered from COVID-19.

The CDR3 protein is CASSSPTSGDTQYF. The CDR3 coding sequence is TGTGCCAGCAGCTCGCCCACTAGCGGAGATACGCAGTATTTT. The rearrangement uses TRBV5-4 and TRBJ2-3; 8 bases fit TRBD2. Trimming removed 3 bases from V and 5 bases from J; junction bases left unmatched: 5. The CDR3 covers 14 residues. CDR1 is SGHNT, CDR2 YYREEE, per germline (reference sequence).